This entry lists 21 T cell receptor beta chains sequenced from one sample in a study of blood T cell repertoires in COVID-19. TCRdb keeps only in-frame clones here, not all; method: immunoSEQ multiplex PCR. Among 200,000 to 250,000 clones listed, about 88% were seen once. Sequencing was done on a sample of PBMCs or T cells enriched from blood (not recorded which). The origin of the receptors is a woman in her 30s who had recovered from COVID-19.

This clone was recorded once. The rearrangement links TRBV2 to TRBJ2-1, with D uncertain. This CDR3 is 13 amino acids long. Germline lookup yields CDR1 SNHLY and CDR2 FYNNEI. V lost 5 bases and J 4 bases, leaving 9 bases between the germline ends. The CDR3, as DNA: TGTGCCAGCAGTCCCATGACTTACAATGAGCAGTTCTTC. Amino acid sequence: CASSPMTYNEQFF. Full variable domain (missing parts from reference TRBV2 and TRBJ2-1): EPEVTQTPSHQVTQMGQEVILRCVPISNHLYFYWYRQILGQKVEFLVSFYNNEISEKSEIFDDQFSVERPDGSNFTLKIRSTKLEDSAMYFCASSPMTYNEQFFGPGTRLTVL.

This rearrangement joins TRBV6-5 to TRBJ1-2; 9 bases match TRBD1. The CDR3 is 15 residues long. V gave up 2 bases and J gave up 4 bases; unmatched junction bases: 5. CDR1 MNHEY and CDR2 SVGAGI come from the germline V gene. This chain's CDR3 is CASSYGTGGGYGYTF. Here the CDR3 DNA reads TGTGCCAGCAGTTACGGTACAGGGGGCGGCTATGGCTACACCTTC.

The CDR3 protein is CASSPGGPTDTQYF. DNA for the CDR3: TGTGCCAGCAGCCCGGGGGGACCCACAGATACGCAGTATTTT. The V and J genes are TRBV3-1 (or the pseudogene TRBV3-2) and TRBJ2-3; TRBD2 matches 7 bases. CDR3 length: 14 amino acids. The junction had 3 bases not matched to a gene; V was cut back by 4 bases and J by 2 bases. CDR1 LGHDT and CDR2 YNNKEL come from the germline V gene (reference sequence).

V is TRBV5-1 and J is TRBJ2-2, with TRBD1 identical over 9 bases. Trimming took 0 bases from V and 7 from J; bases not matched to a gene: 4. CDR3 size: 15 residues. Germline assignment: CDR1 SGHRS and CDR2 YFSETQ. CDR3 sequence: CASSLGTGEIGELFF. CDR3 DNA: TGCGCCAGCAGCTTGGGGACAGGGGAGATCGGGGAGCTGTTTTTT. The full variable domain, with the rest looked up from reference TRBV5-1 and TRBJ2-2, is KAGVTQTPRYLIKTRGQQVTLSCSPISGHRSVSWYQQTPGQGLQFLFEYFSETQRNKGNFPGRFSGRQFSNSRSEMNVSTLELGDSALYLCASSLGTGEIGELFFGEGSRLTVL.

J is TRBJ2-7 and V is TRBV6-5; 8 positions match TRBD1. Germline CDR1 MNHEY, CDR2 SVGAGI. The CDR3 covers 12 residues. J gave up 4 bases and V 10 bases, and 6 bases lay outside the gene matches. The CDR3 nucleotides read TGTGCCACCCGGACAGGGACGTACGAGCAGTACTTC. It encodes CATRTGTYEQYF.

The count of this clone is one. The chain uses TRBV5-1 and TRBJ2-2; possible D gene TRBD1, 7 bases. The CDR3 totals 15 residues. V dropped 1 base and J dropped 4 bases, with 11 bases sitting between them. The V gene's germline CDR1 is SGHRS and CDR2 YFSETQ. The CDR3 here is CASSLWQGGTGELFF. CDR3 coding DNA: TGCGCCAGCAGCTTGTGGCAGGGGGGCACCGGGGAGCTGTTTTTT. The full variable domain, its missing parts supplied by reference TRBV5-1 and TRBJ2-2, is KAGVTQTPRYLIKTRGQQVTLSCSPISGHRSVSWYQQTPGQGLQFLFEYFSETQRNKGNFPGRFSGRQFSNSRSEMNVSTLELGDSALYLCASSLWQGGTGELFFGEGSRLTVL.

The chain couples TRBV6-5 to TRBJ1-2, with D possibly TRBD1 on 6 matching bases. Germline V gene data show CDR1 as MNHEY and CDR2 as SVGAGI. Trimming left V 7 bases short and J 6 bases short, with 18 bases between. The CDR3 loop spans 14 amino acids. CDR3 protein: CASTYSRGFDGYTF. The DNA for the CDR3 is TGTGCCAGCACCTACTCGAGGGGGTTCGATGGCTACACCTTC.

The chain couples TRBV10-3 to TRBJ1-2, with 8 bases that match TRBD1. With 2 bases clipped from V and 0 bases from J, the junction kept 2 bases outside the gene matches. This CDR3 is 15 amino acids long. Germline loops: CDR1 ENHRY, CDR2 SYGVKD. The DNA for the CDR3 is TGTGCCATCAGTGAGGACAGGGGAGCTAACTATGGCTACACCTTC. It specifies CAISEDRGANYGYTF.

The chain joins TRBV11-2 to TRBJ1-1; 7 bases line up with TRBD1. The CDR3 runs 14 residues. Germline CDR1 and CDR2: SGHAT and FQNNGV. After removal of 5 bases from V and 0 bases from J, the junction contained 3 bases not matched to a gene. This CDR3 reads CASSRDRVNTEAFF. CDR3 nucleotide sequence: TGTGCCAGCAGCCGCGACAGGGTGAACACTGAAGCTTTCTTT.

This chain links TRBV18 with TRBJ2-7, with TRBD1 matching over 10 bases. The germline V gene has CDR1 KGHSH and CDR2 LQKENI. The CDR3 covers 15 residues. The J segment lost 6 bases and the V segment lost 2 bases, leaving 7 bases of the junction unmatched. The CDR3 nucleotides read TGTGCCAGCTCACCAGACAGGGGGCGAAGATCCGAGCAGTACTTC. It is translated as CASSPDRGRRSEQYF.

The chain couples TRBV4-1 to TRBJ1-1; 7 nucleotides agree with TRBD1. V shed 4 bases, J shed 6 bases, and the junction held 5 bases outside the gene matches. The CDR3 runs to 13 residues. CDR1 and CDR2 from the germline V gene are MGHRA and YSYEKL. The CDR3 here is CASSLQGKPEAFF. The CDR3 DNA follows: TGCGCCAGCAGCCTACAGGGGAAACCTGAAGCTTTCTTT.

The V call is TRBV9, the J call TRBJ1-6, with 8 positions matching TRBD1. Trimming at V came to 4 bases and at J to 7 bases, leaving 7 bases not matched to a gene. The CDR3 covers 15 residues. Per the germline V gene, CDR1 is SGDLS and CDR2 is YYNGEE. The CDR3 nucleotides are TGTGCCAGCAGCCCGTGGGACAGGCGCAATTCACCCCTCCACTTT. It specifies CASSPWDRRNSPLHF.

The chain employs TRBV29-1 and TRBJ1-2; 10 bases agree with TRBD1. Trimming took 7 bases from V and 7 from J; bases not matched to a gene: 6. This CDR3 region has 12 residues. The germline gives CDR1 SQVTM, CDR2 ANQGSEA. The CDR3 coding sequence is TGCAGCGCCGTGGGACAGGGGATTGGCTACACCTTC. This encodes CSAVGQGIGYTF. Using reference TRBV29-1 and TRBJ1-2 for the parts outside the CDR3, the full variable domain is SAVISQKPSRDICQRGTSLTIQCQVDSQVTMMFWYRQQPGQSLTLIATANQGSEATYESGFVIDKFPISRPNLTFSTLTVSNMSPEDSSIYLCSAVGQGIGYTFGSGTRLTVV.

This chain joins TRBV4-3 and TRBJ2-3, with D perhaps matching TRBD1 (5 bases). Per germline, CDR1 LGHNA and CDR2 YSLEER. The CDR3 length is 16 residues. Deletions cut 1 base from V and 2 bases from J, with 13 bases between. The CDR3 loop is CASSQADRANTDTQYF. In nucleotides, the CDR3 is TGCGCCAGCAGCCAAGCCGACAGAGCAAACACAGATACGCAGTATTTT.

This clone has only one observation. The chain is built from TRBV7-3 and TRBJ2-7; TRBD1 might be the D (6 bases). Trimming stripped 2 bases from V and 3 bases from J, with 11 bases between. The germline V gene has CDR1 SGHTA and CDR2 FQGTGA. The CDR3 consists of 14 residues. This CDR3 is CASSLLGQDYEQYF. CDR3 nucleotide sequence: TGTGCCAGCAGCTTATTGGGACAAGACTACGAGCAGTACTTC.

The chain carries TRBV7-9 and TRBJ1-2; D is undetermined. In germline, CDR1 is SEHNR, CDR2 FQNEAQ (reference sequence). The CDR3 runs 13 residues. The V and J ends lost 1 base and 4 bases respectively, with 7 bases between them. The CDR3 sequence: CASSLGAAYGYTF. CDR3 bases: TGTGCCAGCAGCTTAGGGGCCGCCTATGGCTACACCTTC.

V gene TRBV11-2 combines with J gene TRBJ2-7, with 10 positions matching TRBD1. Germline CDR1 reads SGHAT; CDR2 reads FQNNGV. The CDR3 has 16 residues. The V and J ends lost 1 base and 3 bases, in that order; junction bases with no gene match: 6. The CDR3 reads CASSLVPTGGNYEQYF. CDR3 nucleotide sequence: TGTGCCAGCAGCTTAGTCCCGACAGGGGGCAACTACGAGCAGTACTTC.

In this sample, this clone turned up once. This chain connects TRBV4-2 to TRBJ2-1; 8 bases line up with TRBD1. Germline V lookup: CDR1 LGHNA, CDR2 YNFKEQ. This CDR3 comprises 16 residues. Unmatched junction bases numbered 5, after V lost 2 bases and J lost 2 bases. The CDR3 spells CASSQSGGLTYNEQFF. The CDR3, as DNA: TGTGCCAGCAGCCAATCAGGGGGCCTTACCTACAATGAGCAGTTCTTC.

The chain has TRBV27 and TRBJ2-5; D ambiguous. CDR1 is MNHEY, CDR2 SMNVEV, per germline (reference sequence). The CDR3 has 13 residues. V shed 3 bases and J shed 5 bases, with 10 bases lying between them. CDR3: CASSLRKRETQYF. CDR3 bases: TGTGCCAGCAGTTTGAGAAAACGGGAGACCCAGTACTTC.

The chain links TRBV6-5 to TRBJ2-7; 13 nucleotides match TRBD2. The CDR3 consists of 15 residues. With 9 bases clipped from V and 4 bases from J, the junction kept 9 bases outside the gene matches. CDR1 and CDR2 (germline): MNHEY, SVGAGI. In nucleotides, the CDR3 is TGTGCCAGTACCTCTTGGACTAGCGGGAGTTACGAGCAGTACTTC. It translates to CASTSWTSGSYEQYF.

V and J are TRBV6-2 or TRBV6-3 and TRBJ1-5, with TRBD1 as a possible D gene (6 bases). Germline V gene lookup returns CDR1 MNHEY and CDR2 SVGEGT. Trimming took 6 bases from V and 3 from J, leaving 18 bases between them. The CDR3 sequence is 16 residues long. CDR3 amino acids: CASSHQTGTLNQPQHF. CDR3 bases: TGTGCCAGCAGCCACCAGACCGGGACACTCAATCAGCCCCAGCATTTT.